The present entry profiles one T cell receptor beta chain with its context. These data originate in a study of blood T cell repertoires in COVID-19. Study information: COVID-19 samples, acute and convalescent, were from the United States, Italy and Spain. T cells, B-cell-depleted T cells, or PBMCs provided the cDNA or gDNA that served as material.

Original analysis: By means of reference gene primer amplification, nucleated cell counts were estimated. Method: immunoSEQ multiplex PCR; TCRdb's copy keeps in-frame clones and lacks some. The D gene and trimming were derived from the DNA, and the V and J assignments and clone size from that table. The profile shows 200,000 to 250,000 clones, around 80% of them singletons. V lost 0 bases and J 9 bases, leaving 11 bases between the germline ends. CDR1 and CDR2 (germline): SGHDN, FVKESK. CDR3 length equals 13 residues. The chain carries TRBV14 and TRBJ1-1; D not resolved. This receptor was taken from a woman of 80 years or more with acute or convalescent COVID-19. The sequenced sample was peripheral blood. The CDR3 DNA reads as TGTGCCAGCAGCCAAGATGTCAGAATGAAAGCTTTCTTT. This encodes CASSQDVRMKAFF.